Detailed here is one T cell receptor beta chain. Ten or more counts support this clonotype. Its antigen is not yet known. The sample holds no much larger clone one base away, and base qualities are not on file. V lost 3 bases and J lost 0 bases; the stretch between them is 10 bases long. CDR1 is given as ENHRY and CDR2 as SYGVKD, both from the germline V gene. Including cysteine and phenylalanine, the CDR3 has 15 amino acids. Only CDR3 DNA is held: 45 bases, read in frame from base 1. The data originate from a study of T cells after yellow fever vaccination (dated by TCRdb to between 2018 and 2020). At the level of the whole study: The SMART-Seq v4 Ultra Low Input RNA kit was used to prepare libraries from fractions with low cell numbers. Bulk TCR alpha and beta repertoires were sequenced longitudinally to track T-cell clones before and after primary and booster YFV17D yellow fever vaccination. The cohort comprised two healthy male donors, one aged 18 to 30 and one aged 30 to 40 years. Blood was collected at multiple timepoints before and after primary and secondary immunization, and bulk PBMC replicates and cell subsets were isolated. What the work shows at the level of the full study, not this receptor alone: Because only a couple of donors were included in the study, the extent to which the findings can be generalized is limited. FACS-sorted repertoires could contain abundant contaminating clonotypes from the bulk population, so computational filtering was required. A small fraction of clonotypes appeared in both the CD4 and CD8 compartments, likely as a result of convergent recombination. After the booster, most of the clones that had expanded following primary vaccination were detected again (almost 98% of CD4 and roughly 88% of CD8), which suggests that memory was broadly maintained. The secondary T-cell response was weaker than the primary response but faster, peaking on day 5 instead of day 15.

Synthesis of TCR cDNA relied on 5'RACE template switching, a step that introduced a universal primer site along with unique molecular identifiers. Priming for cDNA synthesis came from both the TCR alpha and TCR beta constant segments. Two PCR steps were used to amplify libraries, with sample barcodes and sequencing adapters being added in the second step. Libraries were sequenced on Illumina HiSeq 2500 (2x100 bp) or NovaSeq (2x150 bp). Under the source paper's analysis protocol: Reads were demultiplexed and collapsed into UMI consensus sequences with MIGEC, and V(D)J alignment was performed with MiXCR. Vaccine-responding clonotypes were identified with edgeR using replicate PBMC samples, with FDR below 0.01 and a log2 fold change above 5 up to day 15 being required. Each bulk clonotype received a CD4 or CD8 identity based on whether the sequenced CD4 or CD8 repertoire contained that clonotype at higher abundance. TCRdb handled the public reads itself, with Q25 trimming in fastp and clone calling in MiXCR, and kept productive beta chains. Merged by CDR3 protein, the rows form single entries marked with the most common genes and DNA. TCRdb assigned the V and J calls; the authors' analysis was not used. This sample lists some 70,000 distinct CDR3 sequences; over 6.5% were detected once. The biggest ten clones account for 37% of the sample.

Explained via the paper, the treatment or condition label denotes: live attenuated yellow fever vaccine strain. A standard Ficoll-Paque protocol was used to isolate PBMCs from peripheral blood. Dynabeads CD4 and CD8 positive selection kits were used to isolate CD4 and CD8 T-cell fractions. RNA was extracted with TriZol from bulk PBMCs, CD4 and CD8 fractions, and dextramer-positive and dextramer-negative fractions. The specimen comprised CD8+ T cells sorted from PBMCs, sampled about 41 days after the first yellow fever vaccination. The clonotype comes from a young man who received the YFV17D yellow fever vaccine. The receptor chain draws on TRBV10-3 and TRBJ2-3; no D gene call is confident. In nucleotides, the sequence is TGTGCCATCAGTGATCCCGATACTAGCACAGATACGCAGTATTTT. It specifies CAISDPDTSTDTQYF.